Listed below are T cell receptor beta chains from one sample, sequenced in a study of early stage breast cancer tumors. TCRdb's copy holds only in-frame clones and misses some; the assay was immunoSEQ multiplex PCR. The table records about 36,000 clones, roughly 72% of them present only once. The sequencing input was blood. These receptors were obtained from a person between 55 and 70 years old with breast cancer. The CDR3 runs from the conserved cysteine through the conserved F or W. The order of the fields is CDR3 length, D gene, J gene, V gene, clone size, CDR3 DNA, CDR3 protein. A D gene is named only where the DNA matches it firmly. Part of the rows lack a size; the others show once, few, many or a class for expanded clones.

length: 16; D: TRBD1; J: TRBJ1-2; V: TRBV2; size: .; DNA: TGTGCCAGCCCGATTCTCAGGGGGCGCGGGGACTATGGCTACACCTTC; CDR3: CASPILRGRGDYGYTF
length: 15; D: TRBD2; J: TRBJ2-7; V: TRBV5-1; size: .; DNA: TGCGCCAGCAGCGTGACTAGCGGGGGGAGCCACGAGCAGTACTTC; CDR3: CASSVTSGGSHEQYF
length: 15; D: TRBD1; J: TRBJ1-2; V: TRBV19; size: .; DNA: TGTGCCAGTAGTCGGACAGGGAGTTCTAACTATGGCTACACCTTC; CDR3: CASSRTGSSNYGYTF
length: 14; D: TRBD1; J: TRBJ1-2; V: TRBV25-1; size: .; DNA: TGTGCCAGCAGTGCCATGACAGGGGGCTATGGCTACACCTTC; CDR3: CASSAMTGGYGYTF
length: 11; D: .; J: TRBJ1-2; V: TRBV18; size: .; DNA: TGTGCCAGCTCACACGAGGAGGCGATGACCTTC; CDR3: CASSHEEAMTF
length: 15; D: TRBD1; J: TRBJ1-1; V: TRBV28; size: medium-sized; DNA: TGTGCCAGCAGTTGGGACAGGGGTCGGTTGACTGAAGCTTTCTTT; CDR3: CASSWDRGRLTEAFF
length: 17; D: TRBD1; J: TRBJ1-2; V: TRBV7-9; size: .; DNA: TGTGCCAGCAGCCTAATCGGAGGGACAGGGACGGGCAAGGGCTACACCTTC; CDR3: CASSLIGGTGTGKGYTF
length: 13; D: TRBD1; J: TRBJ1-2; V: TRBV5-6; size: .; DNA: TGTGCCAGCACCAAGGACAGGATGGGCGGCTACACCTTC; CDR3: CASTKDRMGGYTF
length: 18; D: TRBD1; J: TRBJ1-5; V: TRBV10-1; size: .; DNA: TGCGCCAGCAGTGAGTCCTGCAGACAGGGCTGGGGCAATCAGCCCCAGCATTTT; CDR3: CASSESCRQGWGNQPQHF
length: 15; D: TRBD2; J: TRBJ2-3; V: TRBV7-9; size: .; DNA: TGTGCCAGCAGCCACACTAGCGGAATCACAGATACGCAGTATTTT; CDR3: CASSHTSGITDTQYF
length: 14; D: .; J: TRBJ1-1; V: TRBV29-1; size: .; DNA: TGCAGCGTTGAAAAGGGGACGGTTCGGAGTGAAGCTTTCTTT; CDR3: CSVEKGTVRSEAFF
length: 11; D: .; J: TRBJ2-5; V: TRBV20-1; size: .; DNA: TGCAGTGCCCAAAAAGGCGAGACCCAGTACTTC; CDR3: CSAQKGETQYF
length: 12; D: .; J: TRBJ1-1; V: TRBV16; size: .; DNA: TGTGCCAGCAGCCAAGTTGCTTCAGAAGCTTTCTTT; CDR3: CASSQVASEAFF
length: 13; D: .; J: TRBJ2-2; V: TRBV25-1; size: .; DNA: TGTGCCAGCAAAGGGGGGAACACCGGGGAGCTGTTTTTT; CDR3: CASKGGNTGELFF
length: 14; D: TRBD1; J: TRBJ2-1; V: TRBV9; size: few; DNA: TGTGCCAGCAGCGTAGGGGACAGCAACAATGAGCAGTTCTTC; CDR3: CASSVGDSNNEQFF
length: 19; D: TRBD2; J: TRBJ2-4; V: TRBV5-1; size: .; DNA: TGCGCCAGCAGCCAAACCCTATCCCCCGGCGGGGGGCCTCAAAACATTCAGTACTTC; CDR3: CASSQTLSPGGGPQNIQYF
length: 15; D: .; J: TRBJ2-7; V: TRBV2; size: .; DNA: TGTGCCAGCAGAAGAACAACATCCGGGGTGGGGGAGCAGTACTTC; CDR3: CASRRTTSGVGEQYF
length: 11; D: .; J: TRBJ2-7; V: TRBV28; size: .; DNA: TGTGCCAGCAGTTTGTTCCTCGAGCAGTACTTC; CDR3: CASSLFLEQYF
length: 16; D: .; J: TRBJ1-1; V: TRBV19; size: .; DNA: TGTGCCAGTAGTACTCCGGGCAGGGCGGGAGGCACTGAAGCTTTCTTT; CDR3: CASSTPGRAGGTEAFF
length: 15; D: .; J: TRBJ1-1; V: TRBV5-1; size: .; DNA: TGCGCCAGCAGCTCCTTGGGACAACTGAACACTGAAGCTTTCTTT; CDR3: CASSSLGQLNTEAFF
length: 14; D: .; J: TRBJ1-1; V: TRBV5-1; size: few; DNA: TGCGCCAGCAGCTTAGCCGGAATGAACACTGAAGCTTTCTTT; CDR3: CASSLAGMNTEAFF
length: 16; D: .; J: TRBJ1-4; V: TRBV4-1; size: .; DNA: TGCGCCAGCAGCCAAGCTGGGGGGAATCGACGTGAAAAACTGTTTTTT; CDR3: CASSQAGGNRREKLFF
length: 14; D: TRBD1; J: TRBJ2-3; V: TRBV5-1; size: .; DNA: TGCGCCAGCAGCTCGGGACAGGGGACAGATACGCAGTATTTT; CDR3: CASSSGQGTDTQYF
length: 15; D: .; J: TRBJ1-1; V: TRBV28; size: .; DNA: TGTGCCAGCAGTTTACAGGGGAGAAGAAGTACTGAAGCTTTCTTT; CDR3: CASSLQGRRSTEAFF
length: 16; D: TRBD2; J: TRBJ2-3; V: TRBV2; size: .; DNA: TGTGCCAGCTCCCTGAGTCGGGAGGGTGGAACAGATACGCAGTATTTT; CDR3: CASSLSREGGTDTQYF
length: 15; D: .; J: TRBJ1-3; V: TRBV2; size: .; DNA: TGTGCCAGCAGTGGGGGACACCTCTCTGGAAACACCATATATTTT; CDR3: CASSGGHLSGNTIYF
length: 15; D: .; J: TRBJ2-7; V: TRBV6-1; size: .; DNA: TGTGCCAGCAGTGATCCGGGACTCCTGCACTACGAGCAGTACTTC; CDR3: CASSDPGLLHYEQYF
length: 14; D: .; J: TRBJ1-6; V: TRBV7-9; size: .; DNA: TGTGCCAGCAGGATCGGGACAAATAATTCACCCCTCCACTTT; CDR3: CASRIGTNNSPLHF
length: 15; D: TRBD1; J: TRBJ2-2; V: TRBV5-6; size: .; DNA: TGTGCCAGCAGCTTACAGGGGGTCGTCACCGGGGAGCTGTTTTTT; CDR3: CASSLQGVVTGELFF
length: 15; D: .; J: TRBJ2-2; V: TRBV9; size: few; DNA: TGTGCCAGCAGAAGGGGGGCCGAGTACACCGGGGAGCTGTTTTTT; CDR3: CASRRGAEYTGELFF
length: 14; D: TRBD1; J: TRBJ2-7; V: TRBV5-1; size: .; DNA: TGCGCCAGCAGCTTCGGGACAGGGACCTACGAGCAGTACTTC; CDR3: CASSFGTGTYEQYF
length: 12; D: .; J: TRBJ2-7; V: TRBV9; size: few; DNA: TGTGCCAGCAGCGCCCCTCCGGGGGAGCAGTACTTC; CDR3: CASSAPPGEQYF
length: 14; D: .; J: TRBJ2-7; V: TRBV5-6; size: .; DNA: TGTGCCAGCAGCTTAGGTCGTGACTATCGGAAGCAGTACTTC; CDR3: CASSLGRDYRKQYF
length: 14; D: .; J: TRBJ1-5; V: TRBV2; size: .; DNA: TGTGCCACCCAGGATGACAGGCAAAATCAGCCCCAGCATTTT; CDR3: CATQDDRQNQPQHF
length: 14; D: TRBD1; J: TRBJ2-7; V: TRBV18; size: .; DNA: TGTGCCAGCTCATCTGGGACAGGGACCTACGAGCAGTACTTC; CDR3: CASSSGTGTYEQYF
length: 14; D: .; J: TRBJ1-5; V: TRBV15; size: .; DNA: TGTGCCACCAGCAGAGATCGTCGGGGGCAGCCCCAGCATTTT; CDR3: CATSRDRRGQPQHF
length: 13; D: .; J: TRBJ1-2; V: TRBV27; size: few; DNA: TGTGCCAGCAGGAAGACAGGTCCAGGGGGCTACACCTTC; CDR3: CASRKTGPGGYTF
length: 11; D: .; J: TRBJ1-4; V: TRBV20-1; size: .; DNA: TGCAGTGCTTTGGTAAATGAAAAACTGTTTTTT; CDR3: CSALVNEKLFF
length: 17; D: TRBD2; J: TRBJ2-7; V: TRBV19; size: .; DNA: TGTGCCAGTAGTGGCGGGACTAGCGGGAGACGAAAGAACGAGCAGTACTTC; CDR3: CASSGGTSGRRKNEQYF
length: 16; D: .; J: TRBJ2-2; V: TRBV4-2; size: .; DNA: TGTGCCAGCCATTTCGGAGGCCCTACGGCCACCGGGGAGCTGTTTTTT; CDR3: CASHFGGPTATGELFF
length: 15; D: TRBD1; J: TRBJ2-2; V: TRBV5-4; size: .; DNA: TGTGCCAGCAGCTTCGGGACAGGGGGAACCGGGGAGCTGTTTTTT; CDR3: CASSFGTGGTGELFF
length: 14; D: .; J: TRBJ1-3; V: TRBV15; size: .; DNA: TGTGCCACCAGCAGAGGGAGGGGTGGAAACACCATATATTTT; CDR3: CATSRGRGGNTIYF
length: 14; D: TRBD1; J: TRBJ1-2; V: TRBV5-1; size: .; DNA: TGCGCCAGCAGCTTAAACAGGGGGCTCGATGGCTACACCTTC; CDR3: CASSLNRGLDGYTF
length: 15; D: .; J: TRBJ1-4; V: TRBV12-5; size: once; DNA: TGTGCTAGTGGCCCTCTCCCGGACCAAGGGGAAAAACTGTTTTTT; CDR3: CASGPLPDQGEKLFF
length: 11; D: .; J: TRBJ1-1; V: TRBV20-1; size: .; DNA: TGCAGTGCTAGTGGCCAGGGGACCGCTTTCTTT; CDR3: CSASGQGTAFF
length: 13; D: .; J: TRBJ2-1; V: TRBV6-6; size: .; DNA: TGTGCCAGCAGTGCCGTCCCTCCCAATGAGCAGTTCTTC; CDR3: CASSAVPPNEQFF
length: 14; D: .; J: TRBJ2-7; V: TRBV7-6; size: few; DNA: TGTGCCAGCAGCTTAATCGAAGGTGGCCACGAGCAGTACTTC; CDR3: CASSLIEGGHEQYF
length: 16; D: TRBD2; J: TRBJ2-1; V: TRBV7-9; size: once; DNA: TGTGCCAGCAGCTTAGAGCGGGGGAGGGCCCGGGATGAGCAGTTCTTC; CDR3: CASSLERGRARDEQFF
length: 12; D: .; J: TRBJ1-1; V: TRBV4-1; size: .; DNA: TGCGCCAGCAGTCCTGGACAGCCCGAAGCTTTCTTT; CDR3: CASSPGQPEAFF
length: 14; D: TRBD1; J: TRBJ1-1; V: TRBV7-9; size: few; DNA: TGTGCCATTCAATCCGGGACAGTGAACACTGAAGCTTTCTTT; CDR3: CAIQSGTVNTEAFF
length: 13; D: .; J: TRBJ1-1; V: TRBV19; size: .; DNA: TGTGCCAGTAGTACAACCGGACTAAATGCAGCTTTCTTT; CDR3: CASSTTGLNAAFF
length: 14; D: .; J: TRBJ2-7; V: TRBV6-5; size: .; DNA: TGTGCCAGCAGTTATGGGGTAGGGACCTACGAGCAGTACTTC; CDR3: CASSYGVGTYEQYF
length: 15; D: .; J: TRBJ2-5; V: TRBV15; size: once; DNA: TGTGCCACCAGCAGAGATCCCGGTGGAGGGGAGACCCAGTACTTC; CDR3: CATSRDPGGGETQYF
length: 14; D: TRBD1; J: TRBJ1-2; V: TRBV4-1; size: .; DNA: TGCGCCAGCAGCCAAGCGGGACAGAATTATGGCTACACCTTC; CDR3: CASSQAGQNYGYTF
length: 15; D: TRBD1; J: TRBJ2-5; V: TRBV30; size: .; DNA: TGTGCCTGGAGTATAATAACAGGGGCTATAGGGGCCCAGTACTTC; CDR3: CAWSIITGAIGAQYF